These 27 T cell receptor beta chains were all obtained from the same sample, sequenced in a study of cytomegalovirus exposure and HLA in healthy donors. Sequencing used immunoSEQ multiplex PCR; TCRdb keeps in-frame clones, though not all of them. The sample holds 150,000 to 200,000 clones, approximately 89% seen once. The sample comprised PBMCs. Receptors originate from a man younger than 40 in good health and CMV-seropositive.

There are many counts of this clone. CDR3 sequence reads: CASSLGPDVGEQFF. The CDR3 DNA follows: TGCGCCAGCAGCTTGGGTCCGGACGTGGGTGAGCAGTTCTTC. The chain is built from TRBV5-1 and TRBJ2-1, with no clear D. In germline, CDR1 is SGHRS, CDR2 YFSETQ. This CDR3 region has 14 residues. The V and J ends lost 0 bases and 9 bases respectively, with 13 bases between them.

This clone was observed a handful of times. This sequence joins TRBV7-2 and TRBJ1-5; D is unclear. Per the germline V gene, CDR1 is SGHTA and CDR2 is FQGNSA. The CDR3 sequence is 13 residues long. Between the trimmed V and J ends, which lost 1 base and 0 bases, there was a span of 1 base. The CDR3 bases are TGTGCCAGCAGCTTAGTTAGCAATCAGCCCCAGCATTTT. Encoded protein: CASSLVSNQPQHF.

This clone was seen once. The chain links TRBV28 to TRBJ2-7, with D unclear. Germline lookup yields CDR1 MDHEN and CDR2 SYDVKM. The CDR3 spans 13 residues. Trimming pared 7 bases from V and 5 bases from J, leaving 15 bases between. The chain's CDR3 is CASTFAVVDEQYF. The CDR3, as DNA: TGTGCCAGCACCTTTGCCGTGGTCGACGAGCAGTACTTC.

The rearrangement joins TRBV10-3 to TRBJ1-2; 10 nucleotides line up with TRBD1. Germline V CDR1 and CDR2: ENHRY, SYGVKD. The CDR3 contains 13 residues. Unmatched junction bases numbered 3, after V lost 4 bases and J lost 7 bases. CDR3 region: CAISGQGASGYTF. The CDR3 DNA reads as TGTGCCATCAGTGGACAGGGGGCAAGTGGCTACACCTTC.

V usage is TRBV9 and J usage is TRBJ1-3; D uncertain. V was clipped by 2 bases and J by 3 bases, with 9 bases between them. Germline V lookup: CDR1 SGDLS, CDR2 YYNGEE. The CDR3 covers 14 residues. CDR3 sequence: CASSVAGYGNTIYF. CDR3 DNA sequence: TGTGCCAGCAGCGTTGCGGGTTATGGAAACACCATATATTTT.

The chain couples TRBV9 to TRBJ2-2; no reliable D call. V was pared by 2 bases and J by 3 bases, with 8 bases between. From germline, CDR1 is SGDLS and CDR2 YYNGEE. The CDR3 is 14 amino acids. In DNA form, the CDR3 reads TGTGCCAGCAGCGTCGACGGAGACACCGGGGAGCTGTTTTTT. Protein product: CASSVDGDTGELFF.

This sequence joins TRBV2 and TRBJ1-4, with D unresolved. This CDR3 contains 12 residues. Germline CDR1 SNHLY, CDR2 FYNNEI. V was shortened by 1 base and J by 7 bases, with 4 bases between the two germline ends. The CDR3 loop is CASSEEGEKLFF. The CDR3 DNA reads TGTGCCAGCAGTGAAGAGGGTGAAAAACTGTTTTTT.

The chain joins TRBV29-1 to TRBJ1-1; weak D call: TRBD1 (5 bases). Germline CDR1 SQVTM, CDR2 ANQGSEA. V was trimmed by 6 bases and J by 2 bases, leaving 13 bases between them. The CDR3 is 13 amino acids. DNA for the CDR3: TGCAGCGTGGAGGGGACGGCCAACACTGAAGCTTTCTTT. Its translation: CSVEGTANTEAFF.

The V gene is TRBV6-5, the J gene TRBJ1-2, with D tentatively TRBD1 (5 bases). Trimming took 0 bases from V and 8 from J, leaving 13 bases between them. CDR1 and CDR2 (germline): MNHEY, SVGAGI. CDR3 length: 14 residues. CDR3 coding DNA: TGTGCCAGCAGTTACTCCAAGGGGCGACACGGCTACACCTTC. Its translation: CASSYSKGRHGYTF.

The rearrangement links TRBV12-5 to TRBJ1-2; D might be TRBD1 (6 bases). Trimming stripped 0 bases from V and 8 bases from J, with 7 bases between. Germline V lookup: CDR1 LGHNT, CDR2 FRNRAP. This CDR3 is built from 12 residues. The CDR3 sequence: CASGLVDRGYTF. CDR3 sequence (DNA): TGTGCTAGTGGTTTGGTAGACAGGGGCTACACCTTC.

This clone was recorded a few times. The CDR3 coding sequence is TGTGCCAGCAGCGCGACAGGGGACAATCAGCCCCAGCATTTT. Its protein is CASSATGDNQPQHF. The rearrangement joins TRBV9 to TRBJ1-5; 8 nucleotides line up with TRBD1. Per germline, CDR1 SGDLS and CDR2 YYNGEE. Germline trimming cut 3 bases from V and 3 bases from J; bases unmatched to any gene: 2. The CDR3 runs 14 residues.

This chain joins TRBV4-1 and TRBJ1-1, with D unclear. V shed 4 bases and J shed 0 bases, with 9 bases lying between them. The CDR3 totals 14 residues. The germline V gene encodes CDR1 MGHRA and CDR2 YSYEKL. This CDR3 reads CASSRGRLNTEAFF. Here the CDR3 DNA reads TGCGCCAGCAGCCGTGGACGGTTGAACACTGAAGCTTTCTTT.

The V gene is TRBV7-2, the J gene TRBJ1-2; TRBD1 might be the D (5 bases). Trimming pared 5 bases from V and 8 bases from J, leaving 18 bases between. Germline CDR1 and CDR2: SGHTA and FQGNSA. The CDR3 is 14 residues long. CDR3 in amino acids: CASSQTGRVEGYTF. CDR3 in DNA: TGTGCCAGCAGCCAAACGGGCAGGGTAGAAGGCTACACCTTC.

The sample holds a few counts of this clone. The chain recombines TRBV7-3 with TRBJ2-6; D is ambiguous. Trimming cost V 3 bases and J 3 bases, with 3 bases left between them. The length of the CDR3 is 13 residues. Per germline, CDR1 SGHTA and CDR2 FQGTGA. The CDR3 bases are TGTGCCAGCAGCTTGGATGGGGCCAACGTCCTGACTTTC. Protein: CASSLDGANVLTF.

The V gene is TRBV18, the J gene TRBJ1-5, with D possibly being TRBD1 (5 bases). With 5 bases removed from V and 2 bases from J, the gap between germline ends came to 10 bases. The CDR3 consists of 14 residues. In germline, CDR1 is KGHSH, CDR2 LQKENI. CDR3 sequence reads: CASSGGGGNQPQHF. CDR3 coding DNA: TGTGCCAGCTCAGGCGGGGGAGGCAATCAGCCCCAGCATTTT.

The genes are TRBV6-5 and TRBJ1-2; D is perhaps TRBD1 (5 bases). The V end was cut by 4 bases, the J end by 7 bases, with 13 bases between. The CDR3 has 13 residues. In germline, CDR1 is MNHEY, CDR2 SVGAGI. The CDR3 coding sequence is TGTGCCAGCAGTTTCGGAGGGGTAGGTGGCTACACCTTC. It translates to CASSFGGVGGYTF.

In this sample, this clone turned up once. This may be a read error: a much more frequent sequence differs by one nucleotide. In the same sample, other DNA sequences code for this CDR3. The rearrangement uses TRBV14 and TRBJ2-3; possibly TRBD1 for D (5 bases). Trimming left V 1 base short and J 5 bases short, with 7 bases between. This CDR3 contains 13 residues. The germline CDR1 and CDR2 sequences are SGHDN and FVKESK. Written as DNA, the CDR3 is TGTGCCAGCAGCCAAGTAAGGGGAGATACGCAGTATTTT. Translation: CASSQVRGDTQYF. Using reference TRBV14 and TRBJ2-3 for the parts outside the CDR3, the full variable domain is EAGVTQFPSHSVIEKGQTVTLRCDPISGHDNLYWYRRVMGKEIKFLLHFVKESKQDESGMPNNRFLAERTGGTYSTLKVQPAELEDSGVYFCASSQVRGDTQYFGPGTRLTVL.

The CDR3 DNA reads TGTGCCAGCAGCTTAGTACTAACCAGGGCAGATACGCAGTATTTT. Translated, it gives CASSLVLTRADTQYF. The genes are TRBV7-9 and TRBJ2-3; tentative D call: TRBD1 (5 bases). This CDR3 spans 15 amino acids. V was shortened by 1 base and J by 4 bases, with 12 bases between the two germline ends. Germline-derived CDR1 and CDR2 are SEHNR and FQNEAQ (reference sequence).

CDR3 region: CASSLLAGGNSYNSPLHF. In DNA, the CDR3 is TGCGCCAGCAGCTTGCTGGCAGGGGGAAACTCCTATAATTCACCCCTCCACTTT. The J gene is TRBJ1-6, the V gene TRBV5-1, with TRBD1 matching over 7 bases. This CDR3 comprises 18 residues. Per the germline V gene, CDR1 is SGHRS and CDR2 is YFSETQ. V lost 1 base to trimming and J lost 0 bases; unmatched junction nucleotides: 7.

The chain links TRBV4-3 to TRBJ2-5, with TRBD1 identical over 11 bases. The trim removed 1 base at V and 2 bases at J, leaving 3 bases unmatched. CDR1 is LGHNA, CDR2 YSLEER, per germline. The CDR3 sequence is 16 residues long. CDR3 in amino acids: CASSQGRDRGQETQYF. Here the CDR3 DNA reads TGCGCCAGCAGCCAAGGACGGGACAGGGGGCAAGAGACCCAGTACTTC.

J is TRBJ2-5 and V is TRBV5-4; D is possibly TRBD2 (5 bases). The germline V gene encodes CDR1 SGHNT and CDR2 YYREEE (reference sequence). The CDR3 is 16 amino acids. Trimming took off 0 bases at V and 5 bases at J, with 17 bases between the two ends. In nucleotides, the CDR3 is TGTGCCAGCAGCTTGGAGGTTAGGAGGACTTTGGAGACCCAGTACTTC. Its translation: CASSLEVRRTLETQYF.

The chain couples TRBV30 to TRBJ1-4; TRBD1 matches 7 bases. Germline values: CDR1 GTSNPN, CDR2 SVGIG (reference sequence). There are 13 residues in the CDR3. Germline trimming cut 5 bases from V and 5 bases from J; bases unmatched to any gene: 5. The CDR3, as DNA: TGTGCCTGGGCTCGGGACAGAAATGAAAAACTGTTTTTT. It is translated as CAWARDRNEKLFF.

The chain combines TRBV7-9 with TRBJ2-3, with D maybe TRBD2 (7 bases). Trimming stripped 7 bases from V and 0 bases from J, with 11 bases between. Germline lookup yields CDR1 SEHNR and CDR2 FQNEAQ (reference sequence). The length of the CDR3 is 14 residues. The CDR3 here is CASTEGGSTDTQYF. CDR3 coding DNA: TGTGCCAGCACGGAGGGGGGGAGCACAGATACGCAGTATTTT.

The chain employs TRBV6-5 and TRBJ2-5; 9 positions match TRBD2. J lost 4 bases, V lost 4 bases, and 4 bases had no gene match. Germline V gene sequence: CDR1 MNHEY, CDR2 SVGAGI. The CDR3 covers 14 residues. For the CDR3, the DNA is TGTGCCAGCAGTTGGCGGGGGGGCCGAGAGACCCAGTACTTC. It yields the protein CASSWRGGRETQYF.

The rearrangement uses TRBV28 and TRBJ2-3; the match to TRBD2 covers 13 bases. The CDR3 runs to 15 residues. Germline CDR1 reads MDHEN; CDR2 reads SYDVKM. J was trimmed by 4 bases and V by 6 bases; bases with no gene match: 4. The CDR3 region is CASRRTSGRSDTQYF. CDR3 DNA sequence: TGTGCCAGCAGGCGGACTAGCGGGAGATCAGATACGCAGTATTTT.

This sequence joins TRBV6-4 and TRBJ2-1, with a tentative D call TRBD2 (6 bases). Between the trimmed V and J ends, which lost 1 base and 6 bases, there was a span of 7 bases. Germline CDR1 and CDR2: MRHNA and SNTAGT. CDR3 length: 13 amino acids. The CDR3 bases are TGTGCCAGCAGTGACTTAGCGGCCAATGAGCAGTTCTTC. Its protein is CASSDLAANEQFF.

In its sample, this clone was seen once. V and J are TRBV5-1 and TRBJ2-5; TRBD2 is a possible D gene (6 bases). V lost 0 bases to trimming and J lost 7 bases, with 16 bases between them. The germline CDR1 and CDR2 sequences are SGHRS and YFSETQ. The CDR3 is 15 amino acids. The CDR3 DNA reads TGCGCCAGCAGCTTGGTGGCCGGGGGATTGTGGACCCAGTACTTC. As protein: CASSLVAGGLWTQYF.